These 30 T cell receptor beta chains share one sample of origin, sequenced in a study of blood T cell repertoires in COVID-19. The table came from immunoSEQ multiplex PCR; TCRdb's copy has only in-frame clones and leaves some out. The table has 200,000 to 250,000 clones, roughly 81% seen once; the top ten hold roughly 2.8%. Sequenced material: peripheral blood. These TCRs come from a man in his fifties who had recovered from COVID-19.

V usage is TRBV28 and J usage is TRBJ1-1, with D perhaps matching TRBD1 (5 bases). Germline V gene lookup returns CDR1 MDHEN and CDR2 SYDVKM. The CDR3 length is 14 residues. The V end was cut by 7 bases, the J end by 1 base, with 13 bases between. The CDR3 DNA reads as TGTGCCAGCACCCTGGGGCGGTCGAACACTGAAGCTTTCTTT. This encodes CASTLGRSNTEAFF.

V gene TRBV7-6 combines with J gene TRBJ2-1, with D possibly matching TRBD1 (6 bases). Trimming left V 1 base short and J 6 bases short, with 16 bases between. The CDR3 runs 16 residues. The V gene's germline CDR1 is SGHVS and CDR2 FNYEAQ. This CDR3 is CASSLGLPQGGNEQFF. The CDR3 bases are TGTGCCAGCAGCTTAGGACTCCCTCAAGGGGGCAATGAGCAGTTCTTC.

The rearrangement links TRBV6-2 or TRBV6-3 to TRBJ2-1; TRBD2 matches 9 bases. Germline lookup yields CDR1 MNHEY and CDR2 SVGEGT. V gave up 2 bases and J gave up 6 bases; unmatched junction bases: 8. The CDR3 length is 16 residues. The CDR3 here is CASSYRREGLGNEQFF. The DNA for the CDR3 is TGTGCCAGCAGTTACCGGCGGGAGGGCCTGGGCAATGAGCAGTTCTTC.

The chain recombines TRBV7-2 with TRBJ1-5; possible D gene TRBD1, 6 bases. Germline CDR1 is SGHTA and CDR2 is FQGNSA. The CDR3 sequence is 15 residues long. V was trimmed by 3 bases and J by 5 bases, leaving 14 bases between them. For the CDR3, the DNA is TGTGCCAGCAGCTTCGGGACATATTGGGATCAGCCCCAGCATTTT. Amino acids: CASSFGTYWDQPQHF.

The sample holds one count of this clone. The chain is built from TRBV9 and TRBJ2-1, with D possibly TRBD2 on 6 matching bases. Germline V gives CDR1 SGDLS, CDR2 YYNGEE. The CDR3 runs to 17 residues. With 2 bases removed from V and 4 bases from J, the gap between germline ends came to 19 bases. The CDR3 loop is CASSVERIAEGYNEQFF. CDR3 sequence (DNA): TGTGCCAGCAGCGTCGAGCGTATAGCGGAAGGTTACAATGAGCAGTTCTTC.

The V gene is TRBV5-1, the J gene TRBJ2-5; 8 nucleotides match TRBD1. The CDR3 covers 15 residues. In germline, CDR1 is SGHRS, CDR2 YFSETQ. The V and J ends lost 4 bases and 2 bases, in that order; junction bases with no gene match: 7. This CDR3 reads CASSLQGQVQETQYF. The DNA of the CDR3 is TGCGCCAGCAGCCTCCAGGGACAGGTACAAGAGACCCAGTACTTC.

The V and J genes are TRBV30 and TRBJ1-1, with no clear D. V lost 3 bases to trimming and J lost 3 bases, with 23 bases between them. The CDR3 loop spans 17 amino acids. Germline values: CDR1 GTSNPN, CDR2 SVGIG (reference sequence). The CDR3 reads CAWSGGKGRVLDTEAFF. The CDR3 region has the DNA TGTGCCTGGAGCGGCGGGAAAGGGCGGGTGTTGGACACTGAAGCTTTCTTT.

The chain couples TRBV6-5 to TRBJ1-2; tentatively, D is TRBD1 (5 bases). The CDR3 spans 15 residues. Germline-derived CDR1 and CDR2 are MNHEY and SVGAGI. V lost 6 bases to trimming and J lost 4 bases, with 18 bases between them. The CDR3 spells CASSAPKGQGYGYTF. In nucleotides, the CDR3 is TGTGCCAGCAGCGCGCCAAAAGGGCAGGGCTATGGCTACACCTTC.

This clone was recorded a few times. Other DNA sequences of this sample code for an identical CDR3. The CDR3 reads CASSLPGNTEAFF. The CDR3 coding sequence is TGTGCCAGCAGTTTACCGGGGAACACTGAAGCTTTCTTT. The rearrangement joins TRBV28 to TRBJ1-1, with D hard to call. The CDR3 length is 13 residues. Germline lookup yields CDR1 MDHEN and CDR2 SYDVKM. Trimming cost V 2 bases and J 1 base, with 5 bases left between them.

The chain uses TRBV5-4 and TRBJ2-5; the D is unclear. Looked up from germline, CDR1 is SGHNT and CDR2 is YYREEE (reference sequence). The CDR3 covers 13 residues. V gave up 4 bases and J gave up 1 base, with 8 bases separating them. The CDR3 nucleotides are TGTGCCAGCAGCCCCAGTCTCCAAGAGACCCAGTACTTC. The encoded protein is CASSPSLQETQYF.

The V gene is TRBV28, the J gene TRBJ2-7; TRBD1 is a possible D gene (5 bases). V shed 6 bases and J shed 3 bases, with 15 bases lying between them. Germline CDR1 MDHEN, CDR2 SYDVKM. The CDR3 is 14 residues long. The CDR3 nucleotides are TGTGCCAGCAGCCTCCCAGGGTCTTTCTACGAGCAGTACTTC. The encoded protein is CASSLPGSFYEQYF.

The chain joins TRBV10-3 to TRBJ2-1; TRBD2 aligns across 9 bases. The CDR3 loop spans 15 amino acids. The V segment lost 4 bases and the J segment 7 bases; nucleotides outside the gene matches: 8. Per the germline V gene, CDR1 is ENHRY and CDR2 is SYGVKD. The chain's CDR3 is CAISGSSGVRNEQFF. The CDR3 nucleotides are TGTGCCATCAGTGGGTCTAGCGGGGTACGAAATGAGCAGTTCTTC.

The genes are TRBV27 and TRBJ1-1; D gene unclear. V was pared by 8 bases and J by 1 base, with 14 bases between. CDR3 length equals 14 residues. The germline gives CDR1 MNHEY, CDR2 SMNVEV (reference sequence). CDR3 in amino acids: CASSPAPGNTEAFF. CDR3 DNA sequence: TGTGCCAGCTCTCCCGCTCCAGGGAACACTGAAGCTTTCTTT.

This rearrangement joins TRBV28 to TRBJ2-1; 8 nucleotides match TRBD1. The V and J ends lost 6 bases and 1 base, in that order; junction bases with no gene match: 8. The CDR3 spans 16 residues. The germline CDR1 and CDR2 sequences are MDHEN and SYDVKM. CDR3 region: CASRNLQGASYNEQFF. The DNA of the CDR3 is TGTGCCAGCAGAAACCTGCAGGGGGCGTCCTACAATGAGCAGTTCTTC.

The rearrangement links TRBV11-2 to TRBJ1-2; D uncertain. Trimming cost V 0 bases and J 4 bases, with 3 bases left between them. The CDR3 has 12 residues. The germline CDR1 and CDR2 sequences are SGHAT and FQNNGV. The CDR3 nucleotides are TGTGCCAGCAGCTTAGAGCGCTATGGCTACACCTTC. Translation gives CASSLERYGYTF.

V gene TRBV19 combines with J gene TRBJ2-7; 7 nucleotides line up with TRBD1. The CDR3 has 17 residues. The V gene end was trimmed by 5 bases and the J gene end by 3 bases; junction bases not matched to a gene: 16. Germline values: CDR1 LNHDA, CDR2 SQIVND (reference sequence). CDR3 nucleotide sequence: TGTGCCAGTAGTCCCCTTTTCCAAGGGGGCGGCCTCTACGAGCAGTACTTC. Translation: CASSPLFQGGGLYEQYF.

The chain joins TRBV9 to TRBJ2-1, with 8 bases aligning to TRBD1. Germline-derived CDR1 and CDR2 are SGDLS and YYNGEE. V dropped 3 bases and J dropped 7; count of bases not matched to a gene: 6. The CDR3 has 14 residues. The CDR3 loop is CASSAPGQVNEQFF. CDR3 DNA sequence: TGTGCCAGCAGCGCCCCGGGACAGGTAAATGAGCAGTTCTTC.

This chain links TRBV30 with TRBJ1-1; 10 bases map to TRBD1. Germline CDR1 and CDR2: GTSNPN and SVGIG (reference sequence). V trimming: 2 bases; J trimming: 5 bases; junction bases outside the gene matches: 8. The CDR3 is made up of 15 amino acids. This chain's CDR3 is CAWSTGQGVYTEAFF. In DNA form, the CDR3 reads TGTGCCTGGAGTACCGGACAGGGGGTTTATACTGAAGCTTTCTTT. The full variable domain, in which reference TRBV30 and TRBJ1-1 provide the parts outside the CDR3, is SQTIHQWPATLVQPVGSPLSLECTVEGTSNPNLYWYRQAAGRGLQLLFYSVGIGQISSEVPQNLSASRPQDRQFILSSKKLLLSDSGFYLCAWSTGQGVYTEAFFGQGTRLTVV.

The chain joins TRBV28 to TRBJ2-2, with TRBD2 as a possible D gene (5 bases). This CDR3 region has 16 residues. The V end was cut by 2 bases, the J end by 0 bases, with 10 bases between. Germline CDR1 and CDR2: MDHEN and SYDVKM. The CDR3 loop is CASSLIKAANTGELFF. The CDR3, as DNA: TGTGCCAGCAGTTTAATTAAAGCGGCGAACACCGGGGAGCTGTTTTTT.

The V gene is TRBV11-2, the J gene TRBJ2-2, with 8 bases identical to TRBD1. CDR1 is SGHAT and CDR2 is FQNNGV in the germline V gene. Trimming cost V 5 bases and J 2 bases; bases outside gene matches: 4. The CDR3 is 15 residues long. CDR3 in DNA: TGTGCCAGCAGCACCGGACAGGGAAACACCGGGGAGCTGTTTTTT. Its translation: CASSTGQGNTGELFF. Looking up the rest from reference TRBV11-2 and TRBJ2-2 gives the full variable domain: EAGVAQSPRYKIIEKRQSVAFWCNPISGHATLYWYQQILGQGPKLLIQFQNNGVVDDSQLPKDRFSAERLKGVDSTLKIQPAKLEDSAVYLCASSTGQGNTGELFFGEGSRLTVL.

The chain combines TRBV3-1 (or the pseudogene TRBV3-2) with TRBJ2-7, with 14 bases that match TRBD2. CDR1 and CDR2 (germline): LGHDT, YNNKEL (reference sequence). After removal of 4 bases from V and 4 bases from J, the junction contained 6 bases not matched to a gene. The CDR3 contains 16 residues. The CDR3 DNA reads as TGTGCCAGCAGCCCTACGGGACTAGCGGGAGAATACGAGCAGTACTTC. Encoded protein: CASSPTGLAGEYEQYF.

The genes are TRBV7-2 and TRBJ2-1; D is possibly TRBD2 (5 bases). The CDR3 is 16 amino acids. The germline V gene has CDR1 SGHTA and CDR2 FQGNSA. Trimming took 4 bases from V and 1 from J, leaving 14 bases between them. The CDR3, as DNA: TGTGCCAGCAGCTCGAAACTAGGACGGTCCTACAATGAGCAGTTCTTC. Residues: CASSSKLGRSYNEQFF.

The V and J genes are TRBV27 and TRBJ2-4; 10 bases are a match to TRBD1. CDR3 length equals 17 residues. The ends lost 3 bases at V and 1 base at J; junction bases unmatched: 6. CDR1 is MNHEY and CDR2 is SMNVEV in the germline V gene (reference sequence). This chain's CDR3 is CASSFFGQGVAKNIQYF. The CDR3 DNA is TGTGCCAGCAGTTTTTTTGGACAGGGGGTGGCCAAAAACATTCAGTACTTC.

The chain recombines TRBV7-9 with TRBJ2-2; a weak D match, TRBD2 (6 bases). The V gene's germline CDR1 is SEHNR and CDR2 FQNEAQ (reference sequence). V lost 6 bases and J 4 bases, leaving 15 bases between the germline ends. The CDR3 runs to 15 residues. CDR3 bases: TGTGCCAGCAGATCCGGGACTGGGCCCACCGGGGAGCTGTTTTTT. Translating it yields CASRSGTGPTGELFF.

This sequence joins TRBV9 and TRBJ2-5, with TRBD1 matching 8 bases. The CDR3 sequence is 14 residues long. Germline V gene lookup returns CDR1 SGDLS and CDR2 YYNGEE. J was trimmed by 7 bases and V by 4 bases; bases with no gene match: 9. The CDR3, as DNA: TGTGCCAGCAGCCTAACAGGGGGGAGAGGGACCCAGTACTTC. Amino acids: CASSLTGGRGTQYF.

The chain is built from TRBV30 and TRBJ2-6; D remains unclear. CDR1 is GTSNPN and CDR2 is SVGIG in the germline V gene (reference sequence). This CDR3 has 14 amino acids. Deletions cut 2 bases from V and 4 bases from J, with 9 bases between. The CDR3 loop is CAWSSPPGANVLTF. The CDR3 bases are TGTGCCTGGAGTAGCCCCCCGGGGGCCAACGTCCTGACTTTC.

V and J are TRBV29-1 and TRBJ2-1; a possible D gene is TRBD2 (6 bases). Deletions cut 1 base from V and 7 bases from J, with 11 bases between. Germline V gene data show CDR1 as SQVTM and CDR2 as ANQGSEA. The CDR3 consists of 13 residues. This CDR3 reads CSVEAFGGNEQFF. Here the CDR3 DNA reads TGCAGCGTTGAAGCCTTCGGAGGGAATGAGCAGTTCTTC.

The chain employs TRBV7-8 and TRBJ2-3, with TRBD2 matching 8 bases. The length of the CDR3 is 16 residues. CDR1 is SGHVS, CDR2 FQNEAQ, per germline. Losses at the gene ends were 5 bases for V and 1 base for J; bases not matched to a gene: 8. The chain's CDR3 is CASSGRTTSGTDTQYF. The CDR3 DNA is TGTGCCAGCAGCGGCCGAACGACTAGCGGCACAGATACGCAGTATTTT. Combining the CDR3 with reference TRBV7-8 and TRBJ2-3 gives the whole variable domain GAGVSQSPRYKVAKRGQDVALRCDPISGHVSLFWYQQALGQGPEFLTYFQNEAQLDKSGLPSDRFFAERPEGSVSTLKIQRTQQEDSAVYLCASSGRTTSGTDTQYFGPGTRLTVL.

This chain uses TRBV2 with TRBJ1-1; D not resolved. Germline loops: CDR1 SNHLY, CDR2 FYNNEI. The CDR3 runs to 11 residues. Trimming took 6 bases from V and 0 from J, leaving 2 bases between them. CDR3 DNA: TGTGCCAGCAGCGTGAACACTGAAGCTTTCTTT. Residues: CASSVNTEAFF.

This clone came up a few times. V gene TRBV6-2 or TRBV6-3 combines with J gene TRBJ1-1, with 7 positions matching TRBD1. The CDR3 length is 15 residues. The germline gives CDR1 MNHEY, CDR2 SVGEGT. The V gene end was trimmed by 2 bases and the J gene end by 4 bases; junction bases not matched to a gene: 7. The CDR3 here is CASSYPGQARTEAFF. DNA for the CDR3: TGTGCCAGCAGTTACCCTGGACAGGCGCGCACTGAAGCTTTCTTT.